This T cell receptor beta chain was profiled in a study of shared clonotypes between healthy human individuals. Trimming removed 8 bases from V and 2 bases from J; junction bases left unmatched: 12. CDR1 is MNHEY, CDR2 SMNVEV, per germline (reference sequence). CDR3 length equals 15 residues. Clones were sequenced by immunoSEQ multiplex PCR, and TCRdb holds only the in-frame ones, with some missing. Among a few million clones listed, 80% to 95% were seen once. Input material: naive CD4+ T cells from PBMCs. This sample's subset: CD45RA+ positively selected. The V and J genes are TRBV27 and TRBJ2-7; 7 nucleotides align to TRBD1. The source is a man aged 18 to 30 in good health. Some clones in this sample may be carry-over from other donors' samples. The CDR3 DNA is TGTGCCAGCCGATCTATTATCGGACAGGCCTACGAGCAGTACTTC. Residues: CASRSIIGQAYEQYF.